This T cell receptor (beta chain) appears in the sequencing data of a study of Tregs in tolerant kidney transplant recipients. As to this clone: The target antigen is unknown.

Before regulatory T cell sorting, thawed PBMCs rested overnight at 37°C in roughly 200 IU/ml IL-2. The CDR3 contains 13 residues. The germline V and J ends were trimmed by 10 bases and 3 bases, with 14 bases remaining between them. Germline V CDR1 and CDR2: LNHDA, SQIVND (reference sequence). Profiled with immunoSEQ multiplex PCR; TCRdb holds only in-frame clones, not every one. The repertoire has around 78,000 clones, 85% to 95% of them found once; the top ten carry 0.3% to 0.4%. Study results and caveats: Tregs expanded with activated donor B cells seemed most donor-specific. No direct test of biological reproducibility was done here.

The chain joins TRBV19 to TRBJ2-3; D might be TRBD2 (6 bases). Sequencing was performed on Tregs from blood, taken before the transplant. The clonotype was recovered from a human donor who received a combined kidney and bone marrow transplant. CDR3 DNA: TGTGCCACAAGGGGCGGGGTAACAGATACGCAGTATTTT. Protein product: CATRGGVTDTQYF.